This TCR beta chain was recovered during a study of cytomegalovirus exposure and HLA in healthy donors. The CDR3 has 16 residues. The V gene's germline CDR1 is SEHNR and CDR2 FQNEAQ (reference sequence). Study-level results: Per published accounts, TCR beta sequences correctly predicted the HLA-A and HLA-B alleles of most subjects.

On this clone: Its antigen remains unidentified. A junction end diverges from the germline sequence, so it may reflect a read error.

Researchers ran the PCR with 60 Vbeta and 13 Jbeta primers. TCRdb's copy holds only in-frame clones and misses some; the assay was immunoSEQ multiplex PCR. This sample yields a few hundred thousand clones, of which approximately 70% are seen a single time; approximately 2.5% belongs to the top ten. The clonotype originates from a female donor in good health and CMV-seronegative. The chain combines TRBV7-9 with TRBJ1-4; D gene unclear. The sequencing input was PBMCs. The CDR3 DNA sequence: TGTTCCAGCAGCGCCCGCGGGCTGGGGTATGCCGAAAAACTGTTTTTT. This encodes CSSSARGLGYAEKLFF. Together with reference TRBV7-9 and TRBJ1-4, the CDR3 gives the full variable domain: DTGVSQNPRHKITKRGQNVTFRCDPISEHNRLYWYRQTLGQGPEFLTYFQNEAQLEKSRLLSDRFSAERPKGSFSTLEIQRTEQGDSAMYLCSSSARGLGYAEKLFFGSGTQLSVL.